This paragraph covers one T cell receptor beta chain sequence. TCRdb reanalysed the RT-PCR reads using MiXCR and keeps one entry per CDR3 protein. The repertoire holds over 400,000 distinct CDR3 sequences, with 16% as singletons. This entry comes from a study of patients and donors after allogeneic stem cell transplantation. V lost 6 bases to trimming and J lost 5 bases, with 16 bases between them. CDR3 length: 14 residues. Germline V gene sequence: CDR1 MNHEY, CDR2 SMNVEV (reference sequence). This receptor was obtained from a human donor who was either an allogeneic HSCT recipient or a stem cell or donor lymphocyte infusion donor (not recorded which). It is not recorded whose cells these are; they may come from a transplant donor. The gene calls are TRBV27 and TRBJ1-2, with TRBD1 as a possible D gene (6 bases). The sequenced sample was blood, either unsorted or a sorted T cell fraction (not recorded which). The DNA for the CDR3 is TGTGCCAGCAGCGAAACGACAGGTGGATATGGCTACACCTTC. As protein: CASSETTGGYGYTF.